The 26 T cell receptor beta chains below all came from one sample that was sequenced in a study of blood T cell repertoires in COVID-19. This table comes from immunoSEQ multiplex PCR, and its TCRdb copy is limited to in-frame clones, with some not included. The data show approximately 150,000 clones, with about 85% seen just once and about 2.6% held by the top ten. Sequencing was performed on peripheral blood. Source of these receptors: a human donor with acute or convalescent COVID-19. The donor label of this sample is uncertain.

The chain employs TRBV5-5 and TRBJ2-2; 9 bases map to TRBD1. Germline lookup yields CDR1 SGHKS and CDR2 YYEKEE (reference sequence). CDR3 size: 16 residues. With V trimmed by 4 bases and J by 4 bases, 8 bases remained unmatched. CDR3 residues: CASSKKTGGTTGELFF. The CDR3 bases are TGTGCCAGCAGCAAAAAGACAGGGGGAACCACCGGGGAGCTGTTTTTT.

The chain is built from TRBV16 and TRBJ2-1; 9 nucleotides align to TRBD2. The CDR3 totals 15 residues. The V and J ends lost 4 bases and 7 bases, in that order; junction bases with no gene match: 8. Germline CDR1 and CDR2: KGHSY and FQNENV. The CDR3 bases are TGTGCCAGCAGCCCTAGCGGGGACCCCTGGAATGAGCAGTTCTTC. Translated: CASSPSGDPWNEQFF.

The gene calls are TRBV5-1 and TRBJ1-2; the D is unclear. Germline V lookup: CDR1 SGHRS, CDR2 YFSETQ. V was cut by 4 bases and J by 4 bases, with 14 bases left in between. The CDR3 covers 14 residues. The CDR3, as DNA: TGCGCCAGCAGCCCCCAGTCTAGTCCCTATGGCTACACCTTC. This gives the protein CASSPQSSPYGYTF.

The rearrangement uses TRBV30 and TRBJ1-6; no clear D. Germline CDR1 reads GTSNPN; CDR2 reads SVGIG (reference sequence). Between the trimmed V and J ends, which lost 0 bases and 3 bases, there was a span of 9 bases. The CDR3 is 15 amino acids. The CDR3 coding sequence is TGTGCCTGGAGTGTAACTGCTAACTATAATTCACCCCTCCACTTT. Amino acid sequence: CAWSVTANYNSPLHF.

The rearrangement joins TRBV5-6 to TRBJ2-2, with 7 bases lining up with TRBD2. J lost 4 bases, V lost 4 bases, and 7 bases had no gene match. CDR1 SGHDT and CDR2 YYEEEE come from the germline V gene. The CDR3 runs 15 residues. The chain's CDR3 is CASSRTSDTTGELFF. The CDR3 DNA reads TGTGCCAGCAGCCGAACTAGCGACACCACCGGGGAGCTGTTTTTT.

The V and J genes are TRBV4-1 and TRBJ1-2; no reliable D call. Germline-derived CDR1 and CDR2 are MGHRA and YSYEKL. The CDR3 loop spans 15 amino acids. V lost 2 bases and J 4 bases, leaving 14 bases between the germline ends. CDR3 amino acids: CASSQTGSTPYGYTF. In nucleotides, the CDR3 is TGCGCCAGCAGCCAAACGGGATCCACGCCCTATGGCTACACCTTC.

V gene TRBV25-1 combines with J gene TRBJ2-5; 7 nucleotides match TRBD1. CDR3 length: 14 residues. J was trimmed by 9 bases and V by 7 bases; bases with no gene match: 14. Per the germline V gene, CDR1 is MGHDK and CDR2 is SYGVNS. CDR3 protein: CASTRTGSVMAQYF. The CDR3 coding sequence is TGTGCCAGCACCCGGACAGGTTCCGTCATGGCCCAGTACTTC.

This clone was observed a handful of times. The gene calls are TRBV2 and TRBJ2-7; maybe TRBD1 (6 bases). Germline CDR1 and CDR2: SNHLY and FYNNEI. The V end lost 4 bases, the J end lost 0 bases, and 7 bases lay between the germline ends. The CDR3 is made up of 13 amino acids. CDR3 nucleotide sequence: TGTGCCAGCAGTGTAGGGGGCTCCTACGAGCAGTACGTC. It specifies CASSVGGSYEQYV.

CDR3 sequence: CASSSPRQTGELFF. For the CDR3, the DNA is TGTGCCAGCAGTTCCCCCCGACAGACCGGGGAGCTGTTTTTT. The chain recombines TRBV28 with TRBJ2-2; weak D call: TRBD1 (5 bases). Germline V gene lookup returns CDR1 MDHEN and CDR2 SYDVKM. This CDR3 spans 14 amino acids. Trimming took 4 bases from V and 5 from J, leaving 11 bases between them.

This chain joins TRBV5-6 and TRBJ1-5, with D maybe TRBD1 (6 bases). The CDR3 is made up of 17 amino acids. Between the trimmed V and J ends, which lost 0 bases and 4 bases, there was a span of 17 bases. The V gene's germline CDR1 is SGHDT and CDR2 YYEEEE. CDR3 protein: CASSLGGGASGNQPQHF. CDR3 sequence (DNA): TGTGCCAGCAGCTTGGGTGGGGGCGCTTCCGGAAATCAGCCCCAGCATTTT. The full variable domain, with the rest looked up from reference TRBV5-6 and TRBJ1-5, is DAGVTQSPTHLIKTRGQQVTLRCSPKSGHDTVSWYQQALGQGPQFIFQYYEEEERQRGNFPDRFSGHQFPNYSSELNVNALLLGDSALYLCASSLGGGASGNQPQHFGDGTRLSIL.

V gene TRBV20-1 combines with J gene TRBJ1-2; D call uncertain. Germline V CDR1 and CDR2: DFQATT, SNEGSKA (reference sequence). V was pared by 3 bases and J by 3 bases, with 11 bases between. This CDR3 spans 13 amino acids. The chain's CDR3 is CSASAGLDYGYTF. In nucleotides, the CDR3 is TGCAGTGCTAGTGCGGGTTTGGACTATGGCTACACCTTC.

J is TRBJ2-1 and V is TRBV19; D is perhaps TRBD2 (5 bases). CDR1 is LNHDA, CDR2 SQIVND, per germline (reference sequence). V lost 4 bases, J lost 4 bases, and 11 bases lay in between. This CDR3 has 14 residues. The CDR3 region is CASSNQRKYNEQFF. CDR3 coding DNA: TGTGCCAGTAGTAACCAGCGGAAGTACAATGAGCAGTTCTTC.

The chain couples TRBV19 to TRBJ2-7, with D maybe TRBD1 (5 bases). The CDR3 loop spans 14 amino acids. V dropped 7 bases and J dropped 2 bases, with 15 bases sitting between them. CDR1 LNHDA and CDR2 SQIVND come from the germline V gene (reference sequence). CDR3 protein: CASNPTDRAYEQYF. The DNA of the CDR3 is TGTGCCAGTAACCCGACAGACCGAGCCTACGAGCAGTACTTC.

CDR3 nucleotide sequence: TGTGCCAGCAGTAAGGGGACTAGCGGGAACTACGAGCAGTACGTC. Translating it yields CASSKGTSGNYEQYV. The chain links TRBV6-5 to TRBJ2-7, with 13 bases that match TRBD2. V was clipped by 5 bases and J by 3 bases; unmatched bases: 4. The CDR3 is 15 residues long. Germline V gives CDR1 MNHEY, CDR2 SVGAGI.

This chain connects TRBV5-4 to TRBJ1-1; TRBD1 agrees at 7 bases. With 1 base clipped from V and 4 bases from J, the junction kept 4 bases outside the gene matches. Germline CDR1 is SGHNT and CDR2 is YYREEE (reference sequence). The CDR3 contains 14 residues. CDR3: CASSLRGRGTEAFF. CDR3 DNA: TGTGCCAGCAGCTTGAGGGGGCGGGGCACTGAAGCTTTCTTT.

V is TRBV10-3 and J is TRBJ1-6; tentatively, D is TRBD1 (5 bases). Trimming took 6 bases from V and 10 from J, leaving 19 bases between them. The CDR3 runs 15 residues. Germline loops: CDR1 ENHRY, CDR2 SYGVKD. DNA of the CDR3: TGTGCCATCAGAGGATCGACAGAGGATTGGTCACCCCTCCACTTT. Its protein is CAIRGSTEDWSPLHF.

With respect to this clone: A much larger clone differs by one base, so this may be a read error. This chain connects TRBV7-9 to TRBJ1-2; the match to TRBD1 covers 9 bases. This CDR3 region has 14 residues. Germline V CDR1 and CDR2: SEHNR, FQNEAQ (reference sequence). J was trimmed by 4 bases and V by 1 base; bases with no gene match: 1. CDR3 region: CASSLGTGVYGYTF. The CDR3, as DNA: TGTGCCAGCAGCTTAGGGACAGGGGTCTATGGCTACACCTTC.

The CDR3: CASSVARESSPLHF. In DNA, the CDR3 is TGCGCCAGCAGTGTAGCCAGGGAAAGTTCACCCCTCCACTTT. The genes are TRBV10-2 and TRBJ1-6; D is possibly TRBD1 (5 bases). The ends were cut back, 4 bases at V and 9 bases at J, with 13 bases in the middle. The V gene's germline CDR1 is WSHSY and CDR2 SAAADI. This CDR3 comprises 14 residues.

In this sample, this clone turned up once. V usage is TRBV7-2 and J usage is TRBJ1-1; D unclear. Trimming removed 2 bases from V and 5 bases from J, with 9 bases in between. Per germline, CDR1 SGHTA and CDR2 FQGNSA. This CDR3 is 13 amino acids long. The CDR3 spells CASSLLAETEAFF. The CDR3, as DNA: TGTGCCAGCAGCTTATTAGCCGAAACTGAAGCTTTCTTT.

The CDR3 is CSVESFSGLGLFF. DNA for the CDR3: TGCAGCGTTGAATCATTCTCGGGGTTGGGGCTGTTTTTT. The chain has TRBV29-1 and TRBJ1-4; D is ambiguous. The CDR3 is 13 amino acids. The V end lost 2 bases, the J end lost 14 bases, and 18 bases lay between the germline ends. Germline CDR1 SQVTM, CDR2 ANQGSEA.

The chain uses TRBV6-6 and TRBJ1-2; unclear D gene. CDR3 length: 16 amino acids. Germline-derived CDR1 and CDR2 are MNHNY and SVGAGI (reference sequence). The germline V and J ends were trimmed by 4 bases and 6 bases, with 21 bases remaining between them. The CDR3 bases are TGTGCCAGCAGTTCCCCCCGGGATATTTTTGATAATGGCTACACCTTC. Amino acid sequence: CASSSPRDIFDNGYTF.

The chain links TRBV7-6 to TRBJ2-5; 7 nucleotides agree with TRBD2. With V trimmed by 5 bases and J by 5 bases, 11 bases remained unmatched. The CDR3 totals 15 residues. Per germline, CDR1 SGHVS and CDR2 FNYEAQ. The CDR3 DNA sequence: TGTGCCAGCAGCCCGACCGGGGGGAGGGCCGAGACCCAGTACTTC. Translation: CASSPTGGRAETQYF.

This clone turned up a few times. The genes are TRBV21-1 and TRBJ2-3; TRBD1 reflects the table's D call only, with no check against the DNA. TRBV21-1 is annotated as a pseudogene. The CDR3 length is 15 residues. Here the CDR3 DNA reads TGTGCCAGCTCCCAAGCCCCACAGAAAACAGATACGCAGTATTTT. It specifies CASSQAPQKTDTQYF.

The gene calls are TRBV11-2 and TRBJ1-1; 7 positions match TRBD1. Per the germline V gene, CDR1 is SGHAT and CDR2 is FQNNGV. The CDR3 is made up of 14 amino acids. V shed 5 bases, J shed 1 base, and the junction held 4 bases outside the gene matches. The CDR3 protein is CASSKRQGNTEAFF. In nucleotides, the CDR3 is TGTGCCAGCAGCAAGCGACAGGGGAACACTGAAGCTTTCTTT.

The rearrangement links TRBV5-8 to TRBJ1-1, with D perhaps TRBD1 (6 bases). CDR3 length: 16 amino acids. Per the germline V gene, CDR1 is SGHTS and CDR2 is YDEGEE. The V end was cut by 3 bases, the J end by 5 bases, with 20 bases between. The CDR3 region has the DNA TGTGCCAGCAGCTCCCCGAGGGGGACGCGGAAAACTGAAGCTTTCTTT. Protein sequence: CASSSPRGTRKTEAFF.

This clone was observed once. The genes are TRBV30 and TRBJ1-6; D remains ambiguous. CDR3 length: 15 residues. The germline V gene encodes CDR1 GTSNPN and CDR2 SVGIG (reference sequence). V was pared by 0 bases and J by 3 bases, with 9 bases between. CDR3 protein: CAWSVLSGYNSPLHF. CDR3 bases: TGTGCCTGGAGTGTACTGTCCGGCTATAATTCACCCCTCCACTTT.